The rows below give T cell receptor beta chains drawn from one sample of a study of spatial heterogeneity in lung cancer. A single record per CDR3 protein comes from TCRdb applying MiXCR to the 5' RACE reads. The profile shows nearly 10,000 distinct CDR3 sequences, more than 5% of them singletons. Specimen: lung tumor tissue, collected at surgery. These receptors came from a male donor with early-stage non-small cell lung cancer. The CDR3 runs from the conserved cysteine through the conserved F or W. A D gene is named only where the DNA matches it firmly. Clone size appears in some rows only: once, few, many, or a class for an expanded clone.

>many|TRBD1|TRBV12-3/TRBV12-4|TRBJ1-1
CASSFDRGEAFF
TGTGCCAGCAGTTTCGACAGGGGAGAAGCTTTCTTT
>many|-|TRBV6-1|TRBJ1-6
CASSERKNSPLHF
TGTGCCAGCAGTGAAAGGAAAAATTCACCCCTCCACTTT
>many|TRBD1|TRBV27|TRBJ1-1
CASRQQGYTEAFF
TGTGCCAGCAGACAACAGGGGTACACTGAAGCTTTCTTT
>many|-|TRBV2|TRBJ2-2
CASSYRDSGELFF
TGTGCCAGCAGCTACAGGGATTCCGGGGAGCTGTTTTTT
>many|-|TRBV5-1|TRBJ2-6
CASRGVSGANVLTF
TGCGCCAGCAGGGGGGTGTCTGGGGCCAACGTCCTGACTTTC
>-|-|TRBV28|TRBJ2-3
CASSTQSRPTDTQYF
TGTGCCAGCAGCACCCAGTCGCGGCCCACAGATACGCAGTATTTT
>many|-|TRBV12-3/TRBV12-4|TRBJ1-6
CASSLRFGNSPLHF
TGTGCCAGCAGTTTAAGGTTCGGAAATTCACCCCTCCACTTT
>many|-|TRBV15|TRBJ2-1
CATTPDTDNEQFF
TGTGCCACCACCCCGGACACCGACAATGAGCAGTTCTTC
>many|-|TRBV12-3/TRBV12-4|TRBJ1-2
CASSAQGRSYGYTF
TGTGCCAGCAGCGCGCAAGGACGAAGCTATGGCTACACCTTC
>-|-|TRBV7-9|TRBJ2-5
CASSLRPQETQYF
TGTGCCAGCAGTCTGCGTCCCCAAGAGACCCAGTACTTC
>once|TRBD2|TRBV19|TRBJ2-5
CASSLGLAGGRETQYF
TGTGCCAGTAGTCTCGGACTAGCGGGGGGGCGGGAGACCCAGTACTTC
>many|TRBD1|TRBV7-2|TRBJ2-3
CASSFRGPDTQYF
TGTGCCAGCAGCTTCAGGGGGCCGGATACGCAGTATTTT
>-|-|TRBV12-3/TRBV12-4|TRBJ1-1
CASRILYPGEAFF
TGTGCCAGCAGAATTCTATACCCCGGTGAAGCTTTCTTT
>many|-|TRBV20-1|TRBJ2-3
CSARSQTGTLPADTQYF
TGCAGTGCTAGATCCCAGACCGGGACGTTACCGGCAGATACGCAGTATTTT
>many|-|TRBV5-1|TRBJ2-3
CASNPREGGTDTQYF
TGCGCCAGCAATCCGCGGGAAGGTGGCACAGATACGCAGTATTTT
>many|-|TRBV20-1|TRBJ2-7
CSARTNSYEQYF
TGCAGTGCGCGGACAAACTCCTACGAGCAGTACTTC
>medium-sized|-|TRBV12-5|TRBJ1-3
CASGTEAGFYTIYF
TGTGCTAGTGGGACAGAAGCTGGTTTCTACACCATATATTTT
>many|TRBD2|TRBV11-2|TRBJ2-1
CASSVSGRSYNEQFF
TGTGCCAGCAGCGTTAGCGGGCGATCCTACAATGAGCAGTTCTTC
>many|-|TRBV4-2|TRBJ1-2
CASSQGVTATNYGYTF
TGTGCCAGCAGCCAAGGAGTAACAGCGACTAACTATGGCTACACCTTC
>many|-|TRBV6-1|TRBJ1-1
CASISVNPEAFF
TGTGCCAGCATATCAGTGAACCCTGAAGCTTTCTTT
>medium-sized|-|TRBV5-6|TRBJ1-1
CASSLAFDDTEAFF
TGTGCCAGCAGCTTGGCCTTCGATGACACTGAAGCTTTCTTT
>many|TRBD1|TRBV27|TRBJ1-2
CASSLRQGVYGYTF
TGTGCCAGCAGTCTCCGGCAGGGGGTCTATGGCTACACCTTC
>medium-sized|-|TRBV20-1|TRBJ1-2
CSARDGSDYGYTF
TGCAGTGCTAGAGATGGAAGCGACTATGGCTACACCTTC
>large|-|TRBV11-2|TRBJ2-1
CASSFRQIYNEQFF
TGTGCCAGCAGCTTCCGACAAATATACAATGAGCAGTTCTTC
>many|-|TRBV12-3/TRBV12-4|TRBJ1-5
CASGPTVNSNQPQHF
TGTGCCAGCGGCCCAACAGTTAATAGCAATCAGCCCCAGCATTTT
>few|-|TRBV20-1|TRBJ1-5
CSARAGEGLPQHF
TGCAGTGCTAGAGCGGGGGAGGGACTGCCCCAGCATTTT
>many|-|TRBV5-1|TRBJ2-1
CASSLGTTNEQFF
TGCGCCAGCAGCCTTGGGACAACCAATGAGCAGTTCTTC
>-|TRBD2|TRBV15|TRBJ2-5
CATSRVRLAGLYQETQYF
TGTGCCACCAGCAGAGTACGGCTAGCGGGACTCTACCAAGAGACCCAGTACTTC
>-|-|TRBV11-2|TRBJ2-4
CASSPASASNIQYF
TGTGCCAGCAGCCCAGCTTCCGCTTCAAACATTCAGTACTTC
>many|TRBD1|TRBV28|TRBJ1-6
CAIQGAKWGDSPLHF
TGTGCCATCCAGGGGGCAAAGTGGGGGGATTCACCCCTCCACTTT
>many|TRBD2|TRBV20-1|TRBJ2-3
CSAIGRAGTQYF
TGCAGTGCTATTGGGAGGGCAGGTACGCAGTATTTT
>many|TRBD1|TRBV6-1|TRBJ2-1
CASRLGTGTYNEQFF
TGTGCCAGCAGACTCGGGACAGGGACATACAATGAGCAGTTCTTC
>many|-|TRBV3-1|TRBJ1-1
CASSQEGAAFF
TGTGCCAGCAGCCAAGAGGGCGCGGCTTTCTTT
>many|-|TRBV28|TRBJ1-3
CASSYGGNTIYF
TGTGCCAGCAGTTACGGCGGAAACACCATATATTTT
>many|-|TRBV28|TRBJ2-1
CASSLGRLDEQFF
TGTGCCAGCAGTTTAGGACGACTTGATGAGCAGTTCTTC
>many|TRBD1|TRBV20-1|TRBJ1-4
CSAPRQGAGEKLFF
TGCAGTGCTCCTCGACAGGGGGCGGGTGAAAAACTGTTTTTT
>many|-|TRBV20-1|TRBJ2-4
CSASWGIGWGDKNIQYF
TGCAGTGCTAGCTGGGGAATCGGCTGGGGAGACAAAAACATTCAGTACTTC